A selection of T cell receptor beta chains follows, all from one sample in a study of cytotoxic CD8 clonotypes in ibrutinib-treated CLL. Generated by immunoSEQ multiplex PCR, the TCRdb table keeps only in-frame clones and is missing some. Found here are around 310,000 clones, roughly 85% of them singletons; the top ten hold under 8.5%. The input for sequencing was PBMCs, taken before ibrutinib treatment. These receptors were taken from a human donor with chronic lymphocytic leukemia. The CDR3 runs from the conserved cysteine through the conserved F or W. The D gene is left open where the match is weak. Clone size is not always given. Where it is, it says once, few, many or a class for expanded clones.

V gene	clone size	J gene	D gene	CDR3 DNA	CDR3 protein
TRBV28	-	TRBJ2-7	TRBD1	TGTGCCAGCAGTTCCTGGGACAGCTCCTACGAGCAGTACTTC	CASSSWDSSYEQYF
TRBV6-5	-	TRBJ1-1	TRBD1	TGTGCCAGCAGTTACAGGGGGCCCCTAACTGAAGCTTTCTTT	CASSYRGPLTEAFF
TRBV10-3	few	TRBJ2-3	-	TGTGCCATCAGCCAGTTGGGACCGGGGACCCCAGATACGCAGTATTTT	CAISQLGPGTPDTQYF
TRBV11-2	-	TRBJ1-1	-	TGTGCCAGCAGCCAAATCCGGATAGGGGCCTCATCGAACACTGAAGCTTTCTTT	CASSQIRIGASSNTEAFF
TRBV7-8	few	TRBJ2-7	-	TGTGCCAGCAGCCCGATCTCCTACGAGCAGTACTTC	CASSPISYEQYF
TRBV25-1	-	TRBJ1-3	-	TGTGCCAGCAGTCATCTCGCGACAGCTGGAAACACCATATATTTT	CASSHLATAGNTIYF
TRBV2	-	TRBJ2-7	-	TGTGCCAGCAAGGAACCCGGGACCGTCGGGTCCGAGCAGTACTTC	CASKEPGTVGSEQYF
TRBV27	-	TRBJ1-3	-	TGTGCCAGCGGAGACCTAAGTTCTGGAAACACCATATATTTT	CASGDLSSGNTIYF
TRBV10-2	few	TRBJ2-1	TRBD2	TGCGCCAGCAGGGGACTAGCGGGAGGGGTCGATGAGCAGTTCTTC	CASRGLAGGVDEQFF
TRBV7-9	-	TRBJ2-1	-	TGTGCCAGCAGCTTAATTTCGGCTGAGAAGCAGTTCTTC	CASSLISAEKQFF
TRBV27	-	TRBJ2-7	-	TGTGCCAGCAGGCCTGGGGGGGGCGGCTACGAGCAGTACTTC	CASRPGGGGYEQYF
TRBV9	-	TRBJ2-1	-	TGTGCCAGCAGCGTAGTGACGGGAGCTGGCAATGAGCAGTTCTTC	CASSVVTGAGNEQFF
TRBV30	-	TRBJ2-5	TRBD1	TGTGCCTGGAGGAGACAGGGGACGGAGACCCAGTACTTC	CAWRRQGTETQYF
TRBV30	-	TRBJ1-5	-	TGTGCCTGGAGTGTAGGTAGCAATCAGCCCCAGCATTTT	CAWSVGSNQPQHF
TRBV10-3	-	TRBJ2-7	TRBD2	TGTGCCATCAGTGAGCTAGCGGGAGCGGACGAGCAGTACTTC	CAISELAGADEQYF
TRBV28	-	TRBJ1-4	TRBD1	TGTGCCAGCAGCCCGACCGGGACAGGTATTGAAAAACTGTTTTTT	CASSPTGTGIEKLFF
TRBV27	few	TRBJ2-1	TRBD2	TGTGCCAGCAGTCCTAAAACTAGCGGGAGGGTTAGAGAGGAGCAGTTCTTC	CASSPKTSGRVREEQFF
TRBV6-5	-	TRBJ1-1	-	TGTGCCAGCAGTTATGGCGGCACTGAAGCTTTCTTT	CASSYGGTEAFF
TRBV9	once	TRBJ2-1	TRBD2	TGTGCCAGCAGCCGTTCTGGGCTAGCGGGAAGATACAATGAGCAGTTCTTC	CASSRSGLAGRYNEQFF
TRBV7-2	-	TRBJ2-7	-	TGTGCCAGCAGCCTTGGACTCTCGTGGGAGCAGTACTTC	CASSLGLSWEQYF
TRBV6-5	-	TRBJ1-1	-	TGTGCCAGCAGTTACATGATGGGAAGGACTGAAGCTTTCTTT	CASSYMMGRTEAFF
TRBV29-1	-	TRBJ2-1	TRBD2	TGCAGCGTTGAGAGAGGGAGGGCCGCGTACAATGAGCAGTTCTTC	CSVERGRAAYNEQFF
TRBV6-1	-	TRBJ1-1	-	TGTGCCAGCAGTAAGGAAGGGAACACTGAAGCTTTCTTT	CASSKEGNTEAFF
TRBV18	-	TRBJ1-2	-	TGTGCCAGCTCACCAATGAGGAATCTATACTATGGCTACACCTTC	CASSPMRNLYYGYTF